The rows below give T cell receptor beta chains drawn from one sample of a study of T cells in Graves' hyperthyroidism and ophthalmopathy. TCRdb reprocessed the multiplex PCR reads with MiXCR, giving one entry per CDR3 protein. The sample lists 700,000 or so distinct CDR3 sequences; less than 20% were seen once. The sample taken for sequencing was blood. These receptors were obtained from a man aged 18 to 30 with Graves' hyperthyroidism. Both conserved end residues are part of each CDR3. The D gene is left open where the match is weak. Clone size, where shown, is once, few, many, or a class for clones that have expanded.

TRBV11-2	TRBJ2-7	few	-	CASSLVLGGYLTEQYF	TGTGCCAGCAGCTTAGTGTTGGGGGGCTACCTTACCGAGCAGTACTTC
TRBV6-2/TRBV6-3	TRBJ1-2	-	TRBD1	CASRDRPEGYTF	TGTGCCAGCAGGGACAGGCCCGAGGGCTACACCTTC
TRBV30	TRBJ1-2	few	-	CAWSPSSGTYGYTF	TGTGCCTGGAGTCCCTCCTCAGGGACTTACGGCTACACCTTC
TRBV20-1	TRBJ2-5	-	-	CSAQHQGGETQYF	TGCAGTGCACAGCATCAGGGAGGAGAGACCCAGTACTTC
TRBV9	TRBJ2-2	many	TRBD2	CASSAPGGGQLFF	TGTGCCAGCAGCGCGCCCGGGGGAGGGCAGCTGTTTTTT
TRBV7-9	TRBJ1-5	few	-	CASSFQSNQPQHF	TGTGCCAGCAGCTTTCAAAGCAATCAGCCCCAGCATTTT
TRBV9	TRBJ2-5	-	TRBD2	CASSEGFASGRQETQYF	TGTGCCAGCAGCGAGGGGTTTGCGAGCGGGAGGCAAGAGACCCAGTACTTC
TRBV28	TRBJ2-1	many	TRBD2	CASRPSGASAYNEQFF	TGTGCCAGCAGGCCGAGCGGGGCTTCTGCCTACAATGAGCAGTTCTTC
TRBV19	TRBJ1-2	-	-	CATRPGSSVGGYTF	TGTGCCACTCGCCCGGGTTCTTCTGTAGGGGGCTACACCTTC
TRBV7-8	TRBJ1-1	many	-	CASSPRGTLNTEAFF	TGTGCCAGCAGCCCCCGGGGGACACTGAACACTGAAGCTTTCTTT
TRBV19	TRBJ1-5	few	TRBD1	CASSMTGTGGKQPQHF	TGTGCCAGTAGTATGACAGGGACAGGGGGCAAACAGCCCCAGCATTTT
TRBV7-3	TRBJ2-3	few	TRBD2	CASSLTALAGGGDTQYF	TGTGCCAGCAGCTTAACGGCCCTAGCGGGAGGAGGGGATACGCAGTATTTT
TRBV19	TRBJ2-1	-	TRBD1	CASSIIQGFYNEQFF	TGTGCCAGTAGTATTATACAGGGGTTCTACAATGAGCAGTTCTTC
TRBV7-6	TRBJ2-1	-	-	CASSATENEQFF	TGTGCCAGCAGCGCCACAGAAAATGAGCAGTTCTTC
TRBV28	TRBJ2-7	many	TRBD2	CASSTRLAGDEQYF	TGTGCCAGCAGTACCCGACTAGCGGGGGACGAGCAGTACTTC
TRBV19	TRBJ1-2	many	-	CASRAGRVYGYTF	TGTGCCAGTAGAGCCGGTCGCGTCTATGGCTACACCTTC
TRBV9	TRBJ2-7	few	-	CASSVAPGPNYEQYF	TGTGCCAGCAGCGTAGCCCCGGGACCAAACTACGAGCAGTACTTC
TRBV30	TRBJ2-1	many	-	CAWSVGTLSYNEQFF	TGTGCCTGGAGTGTGGGGACCCTCTCCTACAATGAGCAGTTCTTC
TRBV28	TRBJ2-1	many	-	CASTGDPGLVFF	TGTGCCAGCACCGGGGATCCGGGACTTGTGTTCTTC
TRBV15	TRBJ1-3	few	TRBD1	CATRDRVEGNTIYF	TGTGCCACCAGGGACAGGGTGGAAGGAAACACCATATATTTT
TRBV19	TRBJ2-7	-	-	CASSVAGNTYEQYF	TGTGCCAGCAGTGTAGCAGGGAACACCTACGAGCAGTACTTC
TRBV2	TRBJ2-5	once	TRBD1	CATSGAGGLETQYF	TGTGCCACCAGTGGGGCAGGGGGCTTAGAGACCCAGTACTTC
TRBV20-1	TRBJ2-3	-	-	CSATGARGGDTQYF	TGCAGTGCTACTGGGGCTAGGGGAGGAGATACGCAGTATTTT
TRBV6-4	TRBJ1-1	-	TRBD1	CASSYLGQMNTEAFF	TGTGCCAGCAGTTACTTGGGACAGATGAACACTGAAGCTTTCTTT
TRBV20-1	TRBJ2-3	-	TRBD2	CSARRREARSPDTQYF	TGCAGTGCTAGACGACGGGAGGCCAGGTCCCCAGATACGCAGTATTTT
TRBV6-1	TRBJ2-7	many	TRBD1	CASSQKSGTGRLEQYF	TGTGCCAGCAGCCAGAAGTCCGGGACAGGGCGTCTCGAGCAGTACTTC
TRBV7-2	TRBJ2-7	few	TRBD2	CASSLAPTSDEQYF	TGTGCCAGCAGCTTAGCGCCGACTAGCGACGAGCAGTACTTC
TRBV6-2/TRBV6-3	TRBJ2-3	-	-	CASSPRGRISTDTQYF	TGTGCCAGCAGTCCCCGGGGCCGAATCAGCACAGATACGCAGTATTTT
TRBV6-2/TRBV6-3	TRBJ2-5	-	-	CASSSRSTLETQYF	TGTGCCAGCAGTTCTCGGTCCACGCTGGAGACCCAGTACTTC
TRBV30	TRBJ1-1	many	-	CAWSRAGSMNTEAFF	TGTGCCTGGTCCCGGGCGGGCAGCATGAACACTGAAGCTTTCTTT
TRBV28	TRBJ2-5	many	-	CASRRTPGEGETQYF	TGTGCCAGCAGACGAACACCGGGGGAAGGGGAGACCCAGTACTTC
TRBV10-3	TRBJ2-1	many	TRBD2	CAISAGSLGGDEQFF	TGTGCCATCAGTGCCGGGAGCCTGGGGGGGGATGAGCAGTTCTTC
TRBV30	TRBJ1-5	many	-	CAWSVREGQPQHF	TGTGCCTGGAGTGTCCGTGAGGGCCAGCCCCAGCATTTT
TRBV28	TRBJ2-7	many	TRBD1	CASQSGTGSYEQYF	TGTGCCAGCCAATCCGGGACAGGGTCCTACGAGCAGTACTTC
TRBV6-1	TRBJ2-5	many	TRBD1	CASRRQGPVETQYF	TGTGCCAGCAGGCGACAGGGACCCGTGGAGACCCAGTACTTC
TRBV28	TRBJ2-5	many	-	CASRRRGLETQYF	TGTGCCAGCCGTCGACGAGGATTGGAGACCCAGTACTTC
TRBV20-1	TRBJ2-1	-	-	CSVGTLYNEQFF	TGCAGTGTTGGGACTTTATACAATGAGCAGTTCTTC
TRBV30	TRBJ2-3	few	TRBD2	CAWSVGASGRADTQYF	TGTGCCTGGAGTGTAGGGGCTAGCGGGAGAGCAGATACGCAGTATTTT
TRBV6-6	TRBJ2-2	-	-	CASSYSRTPSNTGELFF	TGTGCCAGCAGTTACTCAAGGACACCCTCGAACACCGGGGAGCTGTTTTTT
TRBV9	TRBJ2-1	many	TRBD2	CASSTSGSYNEQFF	TGTGCCAGCAGTACTAGCGGGAGCTACAATGAGCAGTTCTTC
TRBV2	TRBJ1-2	-	-	CASNPAGRRTNYGYTF	TGTGCCAGCAACCCAGCGGGACGGCGAACTAACTATGGCTACACCTTC
TRBV18	TRBJ2-1	many	-	CASSPNQHNEQFF	TGTGCCAGCTCACCAAACCAGCACAATGAGCAGTTCTTC
TRBV5-5	TRBJ2-7	few	-	CASSLGGGSTYEQYF	TGTGCCAGCAGCTTGGGTGGTGGGTCGACCTACGAGCAGTACTTC
TRBV6-5	TRBJ1-5	many	-	CASSYSGGNQPQHF	TGTGCCAGCAGTTACTCGGGGGGCAATCAGCCCCAGCATTTT
TRBV29-1	TRBJ2-1	-	TRBD2	CSVEAGLAGVGQFF	TGCAGCGTTGAGGCCGGGCTAGCGGGAGTTGGGCAGTTCTTC
TRBV28	TRBJ2-7	many	-	CASSFPGGGYEQYF	TGTGCCAGCAGTTTTCCCGGAGGAGGGTACGAGCAGTACTTC
TRBV2	TRBJ2-7	many	TRBD2	CASSARRGDGEQYF	TGTGCCAGCAGTGCCAGACGGGGGGATGGCGAGCAGTACTTC
TRBV12-3/TRBV12-4	TRBJ2-3	many	TRBD2	CASSFGLAGLADTQYF	TGTGCCAGCAGTTTTGGGCTAGCGGGGCTGGCAGATACGCAGTATTTT
TRBV28	TRBJ2-7	many	TRBD2	CASSLIAGGGLTYEQYF	TGTGCCAGCAGTTTAATAGCGGGAGGCGGCCTAACCTACGAGCAGTACTTC
TRBV25-1	TRBJ1-5	-	-	CASSGRQSNQPQHF	TGTGCCAGCAGTGGCCGACAGAGCAATCAGCCCCAGCATTTT
TRBV28	TRBJ2-5	many	TRBD2	CASFEAGGPETQYF	TGTGCCAGTTTTGAGGCGGGAGGCCCGGAGACCCAGTACTTC
TRBV7-3	TRBJ2-1	-	TRBD2	CASSSFGLAGGPYNEQFF	TGTGCCAGCAGCTCCTTCGGACTAGCGGGAGGTCCCTACAATGAGCAGTTCTTC
TRBV19	TRBJ2-5	-	-	CASSMESQYQETQYF	TGTGCCAGTAGTATGGAGTCCCAGTACCAAGAGACCCAGTACTTC
TRBV28	TRBJ2-5	-	-	CASTSPGAGSGTQYF	TGTGCCAGCACCTCCCCCGGGGCAGGGTCCGGGACCCAGTACTTC
TRBV6-2/TRBV6-3	TRBJ2-5	-	TRBD2	CASSHLGLDLETQYF	TGTGCCAGCAGCCACCTAGGACTAGATTTGGAGACCCAGTACTTC